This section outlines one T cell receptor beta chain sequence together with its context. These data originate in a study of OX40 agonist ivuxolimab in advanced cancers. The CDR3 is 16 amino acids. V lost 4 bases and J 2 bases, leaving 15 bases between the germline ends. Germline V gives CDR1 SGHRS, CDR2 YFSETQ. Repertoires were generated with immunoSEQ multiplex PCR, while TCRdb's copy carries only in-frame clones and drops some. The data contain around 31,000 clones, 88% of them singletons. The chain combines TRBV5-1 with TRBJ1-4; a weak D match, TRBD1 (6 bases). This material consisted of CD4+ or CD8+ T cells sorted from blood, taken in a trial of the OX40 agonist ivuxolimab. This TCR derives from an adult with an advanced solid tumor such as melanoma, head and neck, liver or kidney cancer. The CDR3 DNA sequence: TGCGCCAGCAGCCTCATTGGAGGGGGTACTAATGAAAAACTGTTTTTT. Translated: CASSLIGGGTNEKLFF.